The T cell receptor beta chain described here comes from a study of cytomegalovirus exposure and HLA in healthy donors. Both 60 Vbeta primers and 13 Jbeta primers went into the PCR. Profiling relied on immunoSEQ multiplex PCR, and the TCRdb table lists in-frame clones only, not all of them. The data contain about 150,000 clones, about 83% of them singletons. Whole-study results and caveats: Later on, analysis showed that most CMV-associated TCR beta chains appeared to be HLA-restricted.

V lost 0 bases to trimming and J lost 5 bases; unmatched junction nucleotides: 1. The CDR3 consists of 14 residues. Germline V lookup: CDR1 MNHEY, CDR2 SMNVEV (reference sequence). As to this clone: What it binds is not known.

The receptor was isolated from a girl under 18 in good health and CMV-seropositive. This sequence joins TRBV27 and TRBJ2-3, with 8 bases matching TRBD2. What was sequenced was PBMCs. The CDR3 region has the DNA TGTGCCAGCAGTTTATCCACTAGCGGAGATACGCAGTATTTT. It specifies CASSLSTSGDTQYF.